One TCR beta chain is described in this entry. This clone has only a few counts. Its specific antigen is unknown. The input lacks base qualities; no much larger clone sits a single base away. The entry originates in a study of cytomegalovirus exposure and HLA in healthy donors (dated by TCRdb to the late 2010s). For the study in its entirety: An earlier analysis of some 500 of the donors reported about 250 Gb of sequence data and around 110 million unique TCR beta sequences from 150 million to 200 million T cells. Roughly 290 gigabases of sequencing data and 70 million to 95 million unique TCR sequences made up an early release that covered about 640 HLA-typed donors. Of the 300 to 450 genotyped donors, roughly 85% fell in the genetic ancestry cluster associated with self-reported Caucasian donors. The study was designed to test whether signatures of past pathogen exposure could be identified by cataloging public T cell receptors. The study profiled the T cell repertoires of hundreds of subjects by immunosequencing and related them to cytomegalovirus serostatus. Besides the first cohort of hundreds of subjects, a separate validation cohort made up of roughly 130 different subjects was used. To predict cytomegalovirus infection status, the study combined high-throughput TCR immunosequencing, statistical association of individual TCRs with disease status, and machine learning. A later analysis re-examined previously published TCR beta repertoires from around 670 donors and added high-resolution HLA genotyping to investigate patterns of TCR occurrence. The later analysis used no new phenotypic data to find candidate immune exposures, relying instead on TCR beta sequences and their occurrence across donors. In an earlier analysis of more than 550 of the donors, high-throughput TCR beta sequencing was used to judge whether each TCR beta V gene segment behaved as functional or pseudogenic. Donor age, sex, ethnicity and CMV serostatus were compiled alongside the repertoire data. Genome-wide SNP genotypes for about 55% of the roughly 670 donors were used in a later genetic analysis, which treated that subset as a discovery cohort. Every discovery cohort repertoire had been produced on one sequencing platform. HLA typing included class I and class II loci at four-digit resolution. Typing coverage differed by locus: A, B, C, DRB1 and DQB1 were typed in about 629-640 donors, DQA1 in 522, DPA1 in 600 to 610, and DPB1 in roughly 450. Roughly 5 DR-DQ haplotypes were handled as single units for association and clustering, since linkage in the cohort was strong. Among roughly 400 genotyped donors of the cohort, an average of about 240,000 unique TCR beta nucleotide sequences were sequenced per donor, around 18% of them non-productive.

The germline V gene (reference sequence) supplies CDR1 SEHNR and CDR2 FQNEAQ. V is pared back by 5 bases and J by 2 bases, with 12 bases lying between the germline termini. The CDR3 runs 14 amino acids, cysteine and phenylalanine included. This entry keeps only the CDR3 DNA: 42 bases, framed from base 1. Here is what the overall study found, with its caveats: In a later analysis, HLA-associated TCR beta chains showed more clonal expansion and lower generation probabilities than non-associated chains that were equally common. A cluster of highly shared sequence variants was judged likely to represent a technical artifact of the sequencing pipeline. The earlier analysis of about 600 of the donors excluded 15 to 20 rarely observed V segments, including chromosome 9 orphons, because counts were too low. A further reported finding was that TCR beta sequences accurately predicted the HLA-A and HLA-B alleles for most subjects in the first cohort. For the cohort, immune exposure information was limited to CMV serostatus. Broadly in line with IMGT annotations, most TCR beta V segments showed up in productive rearrangements about 87% or about 30% of the time in an earlier analysis of a few hundred of the donors. V-gene and J-gene trimming of TCR beta chains was associated with a missense DCLRE1C variant in a later genetic analysis, and the association was replicated in an independent cohort. The authors suggested that the approach could potentially be extended to other disease states and immunological phenotypes. Most TCR sequences were seen in very few donors, while some public TCRs were found in many individuals. In both the original and validation cohorts, the classifier was reported to diagnose cytomegalovirus status with high specificity and sensitivity. Specific HLA alleles were associated with 16,951 TCR beta sequences at a false discovery rate of 0.05 in a later analysis. A few of the identified cytomegalovirus-associated TCR beta chains were confirmed in vitro to be specific for cytomegalovirus antigens. A later analysis found that most CMV-associated TCR beta chains appeared HLA-restricted, with HLA associations seemingly driven largely by CMV exposure. When HLA alleles, especially DR and DQ, strongly co-occurred, attributing TCR associations to individual alleles was difficult. Because HLA typing was missing for some donors at each locus, association tests included only the typed subset. Linkage disequilibrium might explain the correlated functional status among segregating V segments, but an unknown experimental factor could not be excluded. In a later analysis, the rate of TCR association differed among HLA loci, with DRB1 alleles having the most associated TCRs and HLA-C alleles having the fewest. The 87-base-pair reads could not distinguish some IMGT-functional V segments, including TRBV6-2 and TRBV6-3, so those segments were excluded. The study gave a list of 150 to 200 TCR beta chains associated with cytomegalovirus. In a later analysis, several top co-occurrence clusters were reported to appear linked to parvovirus B19, influenza, CMV and Epstein-Barr virus. Only TCR beta chains were sequenced in this cohort, and the absence of alpha or paired-chain data limited detectable features. Sequencing depth was assumed to be roughly uniform across donors in the presence/absence analyses, though that assumption may not hold. In a later genetic analysis, fewer N-insertions in productive TCRs were reported among donors in an Asian-associated ancestry cluster than the approximately 630-donor mean.

In total, around 600 healthy bone marrow donors made up the cohort. Cohort members were all nominally healthy when sampled, although unrecorded immune exposures were likely present. The donor tested CMV seronegative, placing the donor among the 350 to 400 seronegative members of the cohort. Each donor provided a peripheral blood sample, and peripheral blood mononuclear cells were used for TCR beta sequencing. Genomic DNA extraction from the blood cell samples was performed with the Qiagen DNeasy Blood Extraction Kit. Library preparation was by the immunoSEQ multiplex PCR assay. A mixture of 60 forward primers for TCR Vbeta segments and 13 reverse primers for TCR Jbeta segments was used in the multiplex PCR. A multiplex PCR assay on genomic DNA amplified the CDR3 region of rearranged TCR beta genes. The Illumina HiSeq System was used to sequence the amplified TCR beta libraries as 87-base-pair reads. Under the source paper's analysis protocol: Across the roughly 670 repertoires, a later analysis counted about 81 million unique TCR beta chains, 8.5 million to 12 million of which were shared by at least two donors. A nearest-neighbor algorithm error-corrected the raw reads and collapsed the reads into unique sequences, merging closely related sequences to remove PCR and sequencing errors. To assign V, D and J gene segments, CDR3 sequences were aligned to IMGT reference sequences. For a sequence to be retained, a match of at least six nucleotides to both a V gene segment and a J gene segment was required. Rearrangements were classified as productive when the CDR3 lacked stop codons and remained in frame with V and J, and all other rearrangements were classified as non-productive. CDR3 was defined according to IMGT convention as the region running from the second conserved V-encoded cysteine to the conserved J-encoded phenylalanine. The earlier analysis of about 620 of the donors excluded sequences that lacked an unambiguous match to a single V gene segment. In an earlier analysis of approximately 610 of the donors, V segments were called functional above 56.7% productive rearrangements and were called segregating when the between-donor standard deviation exceeded 5%. A statistical classification framework was developed to diagnose cytomegalovirus status using the catalog of TCR beta chain sequences. In a later analysis, V and J genes were assigned by comparing TCR nucleotide sequences against IMGT/GENE-DB human TR gene sequences. Using the TCRdist pipeline, a later analysis assigned CDR3 sequences along with most-parsimonious VDJ recombination scenarios. In a later analysis, every TCR beta chain was defined by the combination of its CDR3 amino acid sequence and its V-gene family, and reads without a unique V-gene family were dropped. As a way to deal with suspected cross-contamination and a sequencing artifact, a later analysis dropped 450 to 600 nucleotide sequences that were highly shared and had low generation probability. A later analysis calculated a clonal expansion index for each public chain from normalized within-repertoire ranks of inferred template counts. A later analysis computed generation probabilities with a VDJ recombination model fitted to out-of-frame rearrangements, and checked the results against IGoR. A later analysis scored TCR-TCR, TCR-HLA and TCR-CMV co-occurrence with hypergeometric tests, applying a repertoire-size bias correction to TCR pairs. To estimate false discovery rates, a later analysis permuted the HLA or CMV assignments 20 times. In a later analysis, co-occurring TCRs were grouped with DBSCAN, and TCRdist sequence similarity was added when clustering was performed within HLA-allele-positive subsets. Co-occurrence clustering excluded repertoires with fewer than 30,000 or more than 120,000 public chains, plus five with anomalous nucleotide sharing. This is the immuneACCESS table as TCRdb keeps it, with only in-frame sequences that have V and J called. A part of the clones is gone; compared with another copy, unresolved V genes explain less than half, and the rest is unexplained. D and trimming were read from the DNA, whereas the V and J calls and clone size are those reported in that table. For this sample there are about 190,000 clones; more than 75% appear just once. Together, the top ten hold about 0.78% of the sample.

Input material: PBMCs. This TCR was sampled from a woman aged 18-29 years in good health and CMV-seronegative. The chain links TRBV7-9 with TRBJ1-1, with the identity of the D gene unclear. The CDR3 reads as follows: CASSVSQTNTEAFF. The sequenced DNA is TGTGCCAGCAGCGTCTCCCAGACTAACACTGAAGCTTTCTTT.